This T cell receptor beta chain was profiled in a study of early T cells in non-severe SARS-CoV-2 infection. Study context: The sequenced material was bulk RNA from unsorted whole blood, and its chains were unpaired.

Overall study findings and caveats: Anti-spike CD8 specificities were favored by VDJdb matching, whose results missed private and CD4 specificities.

Individually, cDNA molecules had unique molecular identifiers attached to them. TCRdb re-called the 5' RACE reads through MiXCR, storing one row per CDR3 protein. The sample has more than 35,000 distinct CDR3 sequences, 3.5% to 5% seen once. This clonotype was seen at least ten times. Its antigen is as yet unknown. The CDR3 runs 17 residues. V lost 7 bases to trimming and J lost 2 bases, with 23 bases between them. Germline CDR1 and CDR2: SQVTM and ANQGSEA. This receptor was identified in an adult who was a healthcare worker with PCR-confirmed SARS-CoV-2 infection or an uninfected control (not recorded which). The sample comprised whole blood. V gene TRBV29-1 combines with J gene TRBJ1-4, with D perhaps matching TRBD1 (5 bases). The CDR3 sequence: CSAQDDIPWGTNEKLFF. CDR3 nucleotides: TGCAGCGCCCAAGACGACATCCCCTGGGGGACTAATGAAAAACTGTTTTTT.